The source of this T cell receptor (beta chain) is a study of T cells expressing NK-cell markers. This CDR3 is 16 amino acids long. Germline loops: CDR1 SGHTA, CDR2 FQGNSA. TCRdb re-called the 5' RACE reads; every CDR3 protein appears as one record, without DNA. Its table records some 500,000 distinct CDR3 sequences. This clonotype originated in a woman in her fifties or sixties in good health. The sequencing sample was made of blood T cells: a sorted CD56 or NKG2C T cell subset, CD4+ or CD8+ T cells, or bulk PBMC T cells (not recorded which). The V call is TRBV7-2, the J call TRBJ2-2; TCRdb reports TRBD1, a call that lacks DNA to check it against. The CDR3 sequence: CASSLRSDSASGELFF.